One TCR beta chain is described in this entry. Antigen specificity is unknown. The repertoire was sequenced with immunoSEQ multiplex PCR; TCRdb's copy has only in-frame clones and lacks some. Here the sample spans about 350,000 clones, 92% being singletons. The data were taken from a study of Ad26.COV2.S vaccination and SARS-CoV-2 variants. Overall study findings and caveats: People who got the vaccine or the placebo had similar non-spike TCR breadth.

CDR1 and CDR2 from the germline V gene are ENHRY and SYGVKD. The CDR3 runs to 13 residues. V lost 3 bases and J 6 bases, leaving 9 bases between the germline ends. The material was peripheral blood, obtained after recovery from COVID-19. The chain is built from TRBV10-3 and TRBJ1-5; possible D gene TRBD1, 6 bases. This sequence was found in a human donor who had recovered from COVID-19. As DNA, the CDR3 is TGTGCCATCAGTGACCAGGGGAGTCAGCCCCAGCATTTT. Amino acid sequence: CAISDQGSQPQHF.